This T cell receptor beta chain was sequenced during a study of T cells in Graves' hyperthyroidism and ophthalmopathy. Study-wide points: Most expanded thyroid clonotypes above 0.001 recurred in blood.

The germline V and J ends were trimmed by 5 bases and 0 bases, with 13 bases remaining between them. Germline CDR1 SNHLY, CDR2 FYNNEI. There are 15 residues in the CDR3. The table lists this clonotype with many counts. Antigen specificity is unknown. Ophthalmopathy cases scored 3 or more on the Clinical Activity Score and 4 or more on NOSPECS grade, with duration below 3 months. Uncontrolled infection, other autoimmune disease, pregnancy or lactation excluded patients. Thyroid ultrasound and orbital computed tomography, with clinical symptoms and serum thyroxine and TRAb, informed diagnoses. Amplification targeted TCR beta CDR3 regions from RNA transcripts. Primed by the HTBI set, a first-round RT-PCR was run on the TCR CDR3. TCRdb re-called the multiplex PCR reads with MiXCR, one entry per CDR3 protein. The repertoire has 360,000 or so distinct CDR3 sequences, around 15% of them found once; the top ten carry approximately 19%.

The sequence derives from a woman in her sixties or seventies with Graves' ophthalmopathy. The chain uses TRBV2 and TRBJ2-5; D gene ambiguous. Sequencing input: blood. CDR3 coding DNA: TGTGCCAGCAGTCGCCCGACAAGATACCAAGAGACCCAGTACTTC. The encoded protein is CASSRPTRYQETQYF.